One and the same sample provided the 6 T cell receptor beta chains below, sequenced in a study of CD8 T cell repertoires and HIV-1 epitope variants. Sequencing used immunoSEQ multiplex PCR; TCRdb keeps in-frame clones, though not all of them. The sample lists 90,000 or so clones; around 67% were seen once. Material: uncultured baseline CD8+ T cells from peripheral blood mononuclear cells (PBMCs). These receptors were obtained from a male donor with HIV.

This clone has a handful of counts. J is TRBJ1-1 and V is TRBV28; 9 nucleotides align to TRBD1. The CDR3 length is 15 residues. V gave up 10 bases and J gave up 0 bases; unmatched junction bases: 9. Looked up from germline, CDR1 is MDHEN and CDR2 is SYDVKM. CDR3: CATHSGTGMNTEAFF. As DNA, the CDR3 is TGTGCCACCCACTCCGGGACAGGGATGAACACTGAAGCTTTCTTT. Variable domain in full (rest from reference TRBV28 and TRBJ1-1): DVKVTQSSRYLVKRTGEKVFLECVQDMDHENMFWYRQDPGLGLRLIYFSYDVKMKEKGDIPEGYSVSREKKERFSLILESASTNQTSMYLCATHSGTGMNTEAFFGQGTRLTVV.

The J gene is TRBJ2-7, the V gene TRBV27; D is perhaps TRBD2 (6 bases). This CDR3 has 15 amino acids. The germline gives CDR1 MNHEY, CDR2 SMNVEV (reference sequence). The V end was cut by 1 base, the J end by 4 bases, with 14 bases between. The CDR3 coding sequence is TGTGCCAGCAGTTTATTGGTCGGGGGAAGTTACGAGCAGTACTTC. Translated, it gives CASSLLVGGSYEQYF.

The rearrangement uses TRBV28 and TRBJ2-7, with a weak D call TRBD1 (5 bases). The CDR3 runs to 15 residues. V was clipped by 7 bases and J by 5 bases, with 21 bases between them. Germline lookup yields CDR1 MDHEN and CDR2 SYDVKM. DNA for the CDR3: TGTGCCAGCATTCACGGTGAAGGGGATAGGAACGAGCAGTACTTC. The encoded protein is CASIHGEGDRNEQYF.

The V and J genes are TRBV29-1 and TRBJ1-1; D uncertain. Looked up from germline, CDR1 is SQVTM and CDR2 is ANQGSEA. V dropped 4 bases and J dropped 4 bases, with 7 bases sitting between them. The CDR3 totals 11 residues. CDR3 amino acids: CSVGVFTEAFF. In DNA form, the CDR3 reads TGCAGCGTTGGGGTGTTCACTGAAGCTTTCTTT.

The chain links TRBV30 to TRBJ1-1; D perhaps matches TRBD1 (5 bases). The CDR3 sequence is 14 residues long. V lost 6 bases and J 10 bases, leaving 24 bases between the germline ends. Looked up from germline, CDR1 is GTSNPN and CDR2 is SVGIG (reference sequence). The CDR3 region has the DNA TGTGCCTGCCTGGGGCGACCTTTCTTAGGTGTAGCTTTCTTT. Its protein product is CACLGRPFLGVAFF. Combining the CDR3 with reference TRBV30 and TRBJ1-1 gives the whole variable domain SQTIHQWPATLVQPVGSPLSLECTVEGTSNPNLYWYRQAAGRGLQLLFYSVGIGQISSEVPQNLSASRPQDRQFILSSKKLLLSDSGFYLCACLGRPFLGVAFFGQGTRLTVV.

The rearrangement links TRBV5-4 to TRBJ1-2; a possible D gene is TRBD1 (5 bases). This CDR3 is built from 13 residues. The V gene lost 4 bases and the J gene lost 5 bases, with 12 bases spanning the gap. Per the germline V gene, CDR1 is SGHNT and CDR2 is YYREEE (reference sequence). CDR3 in amino acids: CASSPRVRYGYTF. The CDR3 DNA is TGTGCCAGCAGCCCCAGGGTAAGGTATGGCTACACCTTC.